This entry features one T cell receptor (beta chain) sequence. TCRdb analysed the reads with MiXCR anew, one entry per CDR3 protein. The data contain over 9,000 distinct CDR3 sequences, roughly 60% of them seen just once; the ten biggest clones take up around 50%. This sample was taken from a study of tumor-infiltrating lymphocytes in oesophageal squamous cell carcinoma. The germline CDR1 and CDR2 sequences are SGHTA and FQGNSA. The CDR3 runs 16 residues. The material sequenced was blood. This TCR came from a female donor with esophageal squamous cell carcinoma. The genes are TRBV7-2 and TRBJ2-7; 8 positions agree with TRBD2. The J call is doubtful: the DNA matches TRBJ2-1 better. DNA of the CDR3: TGTGCCAGCAGCTTAGGTCTAGCGGGCCCCTACAATGAGCAGTTCTTC. It yields the protein CASSLGLAGPYNEQFF.